This T cell receptor beta chain originates from a study of response to subunit inactivated influenza vaccine. Study-wide findings and caveats: Authors suggested few new T cells are recruited by each seasonal influenza vaccination.

This clonotype was counted a few times. As yet, its antigen is unknown. MiXCR was run by TCRdb on the RT-PCR reads, yielding one entry per CDR3 protein. This table holds 530,000 or so distinct CDR3 sequences, 12% found once. Trimming left V 0 bases short and J 4 bases short, with 12 bases between. Germline-derived CDR1 and CDR2 are SGHTA and FQGTGA. This CDR3 comprises 16 residues. This TCR was recovered from a middle-aged man who received an inactivated influenza vaccine. V gene TRBV7-3 combines with J gene TRBJ2-2, with D unclear. Sample: PBMCs from blood, taken on the day of vaccination. This chain's CDR3 is CASSLTLHPPTGELFF. The CDR3, as DNA: TGTGCCAGCAGCTTAACGCTTCATCCCCCCACCGGGGAGCTGTTTTTT.